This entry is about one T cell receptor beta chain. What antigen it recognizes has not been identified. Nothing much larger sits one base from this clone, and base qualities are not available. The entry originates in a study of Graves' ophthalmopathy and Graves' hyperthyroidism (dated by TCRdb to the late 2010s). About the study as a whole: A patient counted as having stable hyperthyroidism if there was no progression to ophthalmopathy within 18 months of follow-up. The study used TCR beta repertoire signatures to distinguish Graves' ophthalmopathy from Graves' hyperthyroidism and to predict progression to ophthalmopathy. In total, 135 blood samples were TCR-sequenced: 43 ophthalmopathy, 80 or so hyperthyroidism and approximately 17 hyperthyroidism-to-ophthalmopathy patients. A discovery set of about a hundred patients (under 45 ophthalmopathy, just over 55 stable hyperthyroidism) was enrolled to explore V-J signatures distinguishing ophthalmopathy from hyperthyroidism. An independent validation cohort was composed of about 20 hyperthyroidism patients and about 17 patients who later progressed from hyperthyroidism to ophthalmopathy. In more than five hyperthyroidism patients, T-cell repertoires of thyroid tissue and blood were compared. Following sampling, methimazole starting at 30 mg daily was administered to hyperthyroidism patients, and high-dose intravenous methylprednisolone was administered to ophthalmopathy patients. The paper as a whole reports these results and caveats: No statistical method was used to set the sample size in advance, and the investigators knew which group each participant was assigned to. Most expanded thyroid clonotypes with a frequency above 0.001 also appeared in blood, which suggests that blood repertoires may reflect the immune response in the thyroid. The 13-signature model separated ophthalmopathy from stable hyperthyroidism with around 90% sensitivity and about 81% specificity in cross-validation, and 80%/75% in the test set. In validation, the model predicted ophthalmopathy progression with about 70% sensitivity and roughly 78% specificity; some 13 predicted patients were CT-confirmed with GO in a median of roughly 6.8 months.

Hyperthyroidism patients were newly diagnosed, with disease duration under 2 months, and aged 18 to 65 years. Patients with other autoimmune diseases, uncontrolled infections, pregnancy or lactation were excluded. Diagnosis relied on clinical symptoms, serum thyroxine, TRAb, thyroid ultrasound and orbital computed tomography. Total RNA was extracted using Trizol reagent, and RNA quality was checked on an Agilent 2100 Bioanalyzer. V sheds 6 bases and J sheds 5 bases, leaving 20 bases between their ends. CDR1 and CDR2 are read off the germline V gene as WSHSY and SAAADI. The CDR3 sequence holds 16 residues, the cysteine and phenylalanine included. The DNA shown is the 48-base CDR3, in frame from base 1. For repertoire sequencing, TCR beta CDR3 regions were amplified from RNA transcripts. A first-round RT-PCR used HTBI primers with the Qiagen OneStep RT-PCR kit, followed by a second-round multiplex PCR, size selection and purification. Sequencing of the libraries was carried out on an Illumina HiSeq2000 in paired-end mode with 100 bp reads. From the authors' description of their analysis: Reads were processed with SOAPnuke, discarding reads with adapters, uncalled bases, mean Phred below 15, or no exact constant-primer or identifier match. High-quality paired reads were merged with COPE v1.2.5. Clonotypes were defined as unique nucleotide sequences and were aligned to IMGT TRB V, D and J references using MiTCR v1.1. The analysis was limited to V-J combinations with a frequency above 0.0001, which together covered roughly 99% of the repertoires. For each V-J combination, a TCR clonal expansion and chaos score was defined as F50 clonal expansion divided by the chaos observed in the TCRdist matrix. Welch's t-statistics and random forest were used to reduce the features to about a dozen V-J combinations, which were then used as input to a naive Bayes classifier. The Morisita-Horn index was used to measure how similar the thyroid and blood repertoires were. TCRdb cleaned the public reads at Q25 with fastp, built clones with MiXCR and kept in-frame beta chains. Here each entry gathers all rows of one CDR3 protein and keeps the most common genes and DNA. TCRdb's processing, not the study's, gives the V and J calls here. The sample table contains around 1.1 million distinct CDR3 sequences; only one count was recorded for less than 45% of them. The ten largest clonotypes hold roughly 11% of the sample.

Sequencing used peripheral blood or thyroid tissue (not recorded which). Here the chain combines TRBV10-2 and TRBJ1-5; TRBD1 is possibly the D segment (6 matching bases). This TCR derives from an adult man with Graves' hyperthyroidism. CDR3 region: CASREEDSWSYQPQHF. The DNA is TGCGCCAGCAGAGAGGAGGACAGCTGGTCCTATCAGCCCCAGCATTTT.